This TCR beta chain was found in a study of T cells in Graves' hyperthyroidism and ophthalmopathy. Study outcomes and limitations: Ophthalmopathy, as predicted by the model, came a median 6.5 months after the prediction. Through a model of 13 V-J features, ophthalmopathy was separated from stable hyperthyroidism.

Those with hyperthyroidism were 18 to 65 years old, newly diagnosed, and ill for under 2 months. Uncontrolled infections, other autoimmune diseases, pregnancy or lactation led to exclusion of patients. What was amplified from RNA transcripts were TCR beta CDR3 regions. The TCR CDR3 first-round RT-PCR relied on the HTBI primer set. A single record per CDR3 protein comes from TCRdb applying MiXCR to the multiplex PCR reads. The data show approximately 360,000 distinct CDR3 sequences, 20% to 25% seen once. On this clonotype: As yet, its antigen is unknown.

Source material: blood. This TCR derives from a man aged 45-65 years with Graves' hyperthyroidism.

The CDR3 sequence: CASSLGAGEETQYF. CDR3 DNA: TGTGCCAGCAGCTTAGGTGCAGGGGAAGAGACCCAGTACTTC. The chain has TRBV7-9 and TRBJ2-5; TRBD1 is a possible D gene (6 bases). V lost 1 base and J 3 bases, leaving 9 bases between the germline ends. This CDR3 contains 14 residues. Germline-derived CDR1 and CDR2 are SEHNR and FQNEAQ (reference sequence).